These T cell receptor beta chains were read from a single sample in a study of T cells in Graves' hyperthyroidism and ophthalmopathy. TCRdb re-derived calls from the multiplex PCR reads in MiXCR, one entry per CDR3 protein. This sample carries about 400,000 distinct CDR3 sequences, roughly 15% of them seen once, and the ten largest clones take 5% to 6.5%. The specimen was blood. Source of these receptors: a woman between 18 and 29 years old with Graves' hyperthyroidism. CDR3s include the opening cysteine and the closing phenylalanine or tryptophan. The order of the fields is CDR3 protein, CDR3 DNA, clone size, V gene, D gene, J gene. A D gene is named only where the DNA matches it firmly. Clone size is given for some rows only: seen once, a few or many times, or a class if the clone is expanded.

CDR3: CASTEGGMNTEAFF
DNA: TGTGCCAGCACAGAGGGGGGGATGAACACTGAAGCTTTCTTT
size: many
V: TRBV13
D: .
J: TRBJ1-1

CDR3: CASSLASGRFGNIQYF
DNA: TGTGCCAGCAGTTTAGCGAGCGGGAGGTTCGGGAACATTCAGTACTTC
size: many
V: TRBV28
D: TRBD2
J: TRBJ2-4

CDR3: CSAKATSSYEQYF
DNA: TGCAGTGCTAAGGCTACCAGTTCCTACGAGCAGTACTTC
size: many
V: TRBV20-1
D: .
J: TRBJ2-7

CDR3: CASSSHREEEAGELFF
DNA: TGTGCCAGCAGTTCGCACAGGGAGGAGGAGGCCGGGGAGCTGTTTTTT
size: few
V: TRBV27
D: .
J: TRBJ2-2

CDR3: CASPLWATENTGELFF
DNA: TGTGCCAGCCCCCTTTGGGCAACCGAGAACACCGGGGAGCTGTTTTTT
size: many
V: TRBV12-3/TRBV12-4
D: .
J: TRBJ2-2

CDR3: CSASLGLNSNQPQHF
DNA: TGCAGTGCTAGCTTGGGGCTCAATAGCAATCAGCCCCAGCATTTT
size: .
V: TRBV20-1
D: .
J: TRBJ1-5

CDR3: CASIRVGNSPLHF
DNA: TGTGCCAGTATCAGGGTCGGCAATTCACCCCTCCACTTT
size: many
V: TRBV28
D: .
J: TRBJ1-6

CDR3: CASFPGLARTDTQYF
DNA: TGTGCCTCATTTCCGGGACTAGCGCGCACAGATACGCAGTATTTT
size: many
V: TRBV30
D: TRBD2
J: TRBJ2-3

CDR3: CASSPTGGFQETQYF
DNA: TGTGCCAGCAGTCCCACAGGGGGCTTCCAAGAGACCCAGTACTTC
size: .
V: TRBV28
D: TRBD1
J: TRBJ2-5

CDR3: CAISESSLAGERYEQYF
DNA: TGTGCCATCAGTGAGTCGTCACTAGCGGGTGAGCGCTACGAGCAGTACTTC
size: many
V: TRBV10-3
D: TRBD2
J: TRBJ2-7

CDR3: CASSSGRWEDTQYF
DNA: TGTGCCAGCAGTTCGGGGAGATGGGAAGATACGCAGTATTTT
size: many
V: TRBV28
D: .
J: TRBJ2-3

CDR3: CASSDTVRTTYEQYF
DNA: TGTGCCAGCAGCGACACGGTTCGGACGACCTACGAGCAGTACTTC
size: many
V: TRBV7-9
D: .
J: TRBJ2-7

CDR3: CAWIQPSGTYNEQFF
DNA: TGTGCCTGGATTCAACCTAGCGGAACCTACAATGAGCAGTTCTTC
size: many
V: TRBV30
D: TRBD2
J: TRBJ2-1

CDR3: CASSLGPLSGNTDTQYF
DNA: TGTGCCAGCAGCTTAGGCCCCTTGAGCGGGAACACAGATACGCAGTATTTT
size: many
V: TRBV7-8
D: TRBD2
J: TRBJ2-3

CDR3: CASSQERNYNEQFF
DNA: TGTGCCAGCAGCCAAGAAAGGAACTACAATGAGCAGTTCTTC
size: few
V: TRBV14
D: .
J: TRBJ2-1

CDR3: CASSLGGRTFTDTQYF
DNA: TGTGCCAGCAGCTTGGGTGGACGGACTTTCACAGATACGCAGTATTTT
size: many
V: TRBV5-6
D: .
J: TRBJ2-3

CDR3: CAWSSNRDILEQYF
DNA: TGTGCCTGGAGTTCAAACAGGGATATTCTCGAGCAGTACTTC
size: many
V: TRBV30
D: .
J: TRBJ2-7

CDR3: CASSDRVGVSTEAFF
DNA: TGTGCCAGCAGTGACAGGGTAGGGGTTAGCACTGAAGCTTTCTTT
size: many
V: TRBV5-5
D: TRBD1
J: TRBJ1-1

CDR3: CASRKDGSYNEQFF
DNA: TGTGCCAGCAGAAAAGACGGCTCCTACAATGAGCAGTTCTTC
size: few
V: TRBV27
D: .
J: TRBJ2-1

CDR3: CASSLGTGGVYEQYF
DNA: TGTGCCAGCAGCTTAGGAACAGGGGGCGTGTACGAGCAGTACTTC
size: many
V: TRBV13
D: TRBD1
J: TRBJ2-7

CDR3: CSAPKGADSNQPQHF
DNA: TGCAGTGCGCCAAAGGGAGCGGATAGCAATCAGCCCCAGCATTTT
size: many
V: TRBV20-1
D: .
J: TRBJ1-5

CDR3: CASSREGQSYEQYF
DNA: TGCGCCAGCAGCCGGGAGGGACAATCCTACGAGCAGTACTTC
size: many
V: TRBV5-1
D: TRBD2
J: TRBJ2-7

CDR3: CASSEASTFYEQYF
DNA: TGTGCCAGCAGTGAAGCCTCTACGTTTTACGAGCAGTACTTC
size: many
V: TRBV2
D: .
J: TRBJ2-7

CDR3: CASSPPLARSYNEQFF
DNA: TGTGCCAGCAGCCCCCCCCTAGCGCGCTCCTACAATGAGCAGTTCTTC
size: many
V: TRBV11-2
D: .
J: TRBJ2-1

CDR3: CASSSLAHKVSGELFF
DNA: TGTGCCAGCAGTTCTCTGGCGCATAAGGTCTCCGGGGAGCTGTTTTTT
size: many
V: TRBV28
D: .
J: TRBJ2-2

CDR3: CASSQGGGGATNEQFF
DNA: TGTGCCAGCAGCCAGGGGGGCGGGGGCGCTACAAATGAGCAGTTCTTC
size: many
V: TRBV7-2
D: .
J: TRBJ2-1

CDR3: CASSQIRTAAEQFF
DNA: TGCGCCAGCAGCCAAATTCGGACAGCGGCTGAGCAGTTCTTC
size: .
V: TRBV4-1
D: .
J: TRBJ2-1

CDR3: CASRDNTGGLGGYTF
DNA: TGTGCCAGCAGAGACAATACGGGGGGGCTAGGAGGCTACACCTTC
size: .
V: TRBV6-2/TRBV6-3
D: .
J: TRBJ1-2

CDR3: CAWSWKNTEAFF
DNA: TGTGCCTGGAGTTGGAAAAACACTGAAGCTTTCTTT
size: many
V: TRBV30
D: .
J: TRBJ1-1

CDR3: CASSFPGYKAFF
DNA: TGTGCCAGCAGCTTTCCGGGGTACAAAGCTTTCTTT
size: many
V: TRBV12-3/TRBV12-4
D: .
J: TRBJ1-1

CDR3: CASSLPGLGSYEQYF
DNA: TGTGCCAGCAGTTTACCAGGGCTAGGCTCCTACGAGCAGTACTTC
size: many
V: TRBV28
D: .
J: TRBJ2-7

CDR3: CATSESGTAYQETQYF
DNA: TGTGCCACCAGTGAATCCGGGACTGCGTACCAAGAGACCCAGTACTTC
size: many
V: TRBV24-1
D: .
J: TRBJ2-5

CDR3: CASSLRDRGPSDSYEQYF
DNA: TGTGCCAGCAGTTTAAGGGACAGGGGGCCAAGCGACAGCTACGAGCAGTACTTC
size: few
V: TRBV12-3/TRBV12-4
D: TRBD1
J: TRBJ2-7

CDR3: CASSFPGTGAYEQYF
DNA: TGTGCCAGCAGCTTCCCCGGGACAGGGGCCTACGAGCAGTACTTC
size: many
V: TRBV11-2
D: TRBD1
J: TRBJ2-7

CDR3: CASSQNTDRGAQYF
DNA: TGTGCCAGCAGCCAGAACACGGACAGGGGAGCCCAGTACTTC
size: many
V: TRBV11-2
D: TRBD1
J: TRBJ2-5

CDR3: CASSLVGLAGATDTQYF
DNA: TGTGCCAGCAGCTTAGTGGGACTAGCGGGGGCCACAGATACGCAGTATTTT
size: .
V: TRBV7-2
D: TRBD2
J: TRBJ2-3

CDR3: CASSSWLGGVQPQHF
DNA: TGTGCCAGCAGTTCTTGGTTGGGAGGGGTTCAGCCCCAGCATTTT
size: many
V: TRBV12-3/TRBV12-4
D: .
J: TRBJ1-5

CDR3: CANSLAAAFTDTQYF
DNA: TGCGCCAACAGCTTGGCAGCCGCTTTCACAGATACGCAGTATTTT
size: many
V: TRBV5-1
D: .
J: TRBJ2-3

CDR3: CASSQYASRGFLNTEAFF
DNA: TGTGCCAGCAGCCAATACGCGAGCAGGGGGTTCCTGAACACTGAAGCTTTCTTT
size: few
V: TRBV4-2
D: TRBD1
J: TRBJ1-1

CDR3: CASSIEGALAEQETQYF
DNA: TGTGCCAGTAGTATAGAGGGCGCACTAGCGGAGCAAGAGACCCAGTACTTC
size: few
V: TRBV19
D: TRBD2
J: TRBJ2-5

CDR3: CASSPLAGGSNEQFF
DNA: TGTGCCAGCAGTCCACTAGCGGGAGGTTCAAATGAGCAGTTCTTC
size: many
V: TRBV27
D: TRBD2
J: TRBJ2-1

CDR3: CASSGDGTQGNTIYF
DNA: TGTGCCAGCAGCGGCGACGGGACGCAAGGAAACACCATATATTTT
size: many
V: TRBV9
D: .
J: TRBJ1-3

CDR3: CSARDYLYNEQFF
DNA: TGCAGTGCTAGGGACTACCTTTACAATGAGCAGTTCTTC
size: many
V: TRBV20-1
D: .
J: TRBJ2-1

CDR3: CASSQGGFTEAFF
DNA: TGCGCCAGCAGCCAAGGGGGCTTCACTGAAGCTTTCTTT
size: few
V: TRBV4-3
D: .
J: TRBJ1-1

CDR3: CASSLVPGSTDTQYF
DNA: TGTGCCAGCAGCTTAGTTCCAGGGAGCACAGATACGCAGTATTTT
size: many
V: TRBV11-1
D: .
J: TRBJ2-3

CDR3: CATYSGGSGETQYF
DNA: TGTGCCACCTATAGCGGGGGCTCCGGGGAGACCCAGTACTTC
size: many
V: TRBV19
D: TRBD2
J: TRBJ2-5